The 18 T cell receptor beta chains listed next were all sequenced from one sample in a study of T-cell memory formation after mild COVID-19. TCRdb re-derived calls from the 5' RACE reads in MiXCR, one entry per CDR3 protein. The sample contains some 150,000 distinct CDR3 sequences, 6% to 6.5% of which appear only once. Sequencing was performed on PBMCs or a T cell subset sorted from them (not recorded which). The receptor source for this set is an adult woman who had mild COVID-19 (a few samples of this study predate the infection). Cell type and time point are not known.

This clonotype was seen a handful of times. The CDR3 DNA reads TGTGCCAGCTCACCACCGCCAGGAAACACCATATATTTT. Its protein product is CASSPPPGNTIYF. The chain joins TRBV18 to TRBJ1-3; D uncertain. The length of the CDR3 is 13 residues. Trimming took 0 bases from V and 4 from J, leaving 4 bases between them. The germline V gene has CDR1 KGHSH and CDR2 LQKENI.

This clonotype was observed at least ten times. The chain couples TRBV12-3 or TRBV12-4 to TRBJ1-1; tentative D call: TRBD1 (5 bases). This CDR3 spans 14 amino acids. V was trimmed by 4 bases and J by 3 bases, leaving 12 bases between them. CDR3 amino acids: CASSSGGSYTEAFF. DNA of the CDR3: TGTGCCAGCAGTTCTGGGGGAAGCTACACTGAAGCTTTCTTT.

V gene TRBV6-5 combines with J gene TRBJ2-1; TRBD2 agrees at 7 bases. The ends lost 7 bases at V and 3 bases at J; junction bases unmatched: 6. Per the germline V gene, CDR1 is MNHEY and CDR2 is SVGAGI. The CDR3 contains 14 residues. Here the CDR3 reads CASTGGSYYNEQFF. The CDR3 DNA is TGTGCCAGCACGGGGGGAAGTTACTACAATGAGCAGTTCTTC.

In this sample, this clonotype turned up many times. J is TRBJ1-1 and V is TRBV13, with a weak D call TRBD1 (6 bases). This CDR3 contains 14 residues. Germline V gives CDR1 PRHDT, CDR2 FYEKMQ (reference sequence). The ends were cut back, 1 base at V and 1 base at J, with 7 bases in the middle. The chain's CDR3 is CASSLDRENTEAFF. Here the CDR3 DNA reads TGTGCCAGCAGCTTAGACAGGGAGAACACTGAAGCTTTCTTT.

The genes are TRBV7-2 and TRBJ1-3; tentatively, D is TRBD1 (5 bases). Germline V lookup: CDR1 SGHTA, CDR2 FQGNSA. V was cut by 5 bases and J by 3 bases, with 17 bases left in between. CDR3 size: 16 residues. Written as DNA, the CDR3 is TGTGCCAGCAGCCCAACGTCCCAGGGCAGTGGAAACACCATATATTTT. It yields the protein CASSPTSQGSGNTIYF.

This clonotype has just a few counts. The chain is built from TRBV5-1 and TRBJ1-2, with D unresolved. CDR1 is SGHRS and CDR2 is YFSETQ in the germline V gene. The V end lost 4 bases, the J end lost 8 bases, and 12 bases lay between the germline ends. The CDR3 is 12 amino acids. The CDR3 here is CASSRTVGGYTF. The CDR3 nucleotides are TGCGCCAGCAGCCGGACGGTCGGCGGCTACACCTTC. The full variable domain, in which reference TRBV5-1 and TRBJ1-2 provide the parts outside the CDR3, is KAGVTQTPRYLIKTRGQQVTLSCSPISGHRSVSWYQQTPGQGLQFLFEYFSETQRNKGNFPGRFSGRQFSNSRSEMNVSTLELGDSALYLCASSRTVGGYTFGSGTRLTVV.

This chain links TRBV7-9 with TRBJ2-7; D is ambiguous. Germline V gene sequence: CDR1 SEHNR, CDR2 FQNEAQ (reference sequence). This CDR3 has 11 residues. V dropped 4 bases and J dropped 4 bases, with 5 bases sitting between them. The CDR3 is CASSWNYEQYF. The CDR3, as DNA: TGTGCCAGCAGCTGGAATTACGAGCAGTACTTC.

This clonotype was seen only a few times. This sequence joins TRBV27 and TRBJ2-7; D may be TRBD1 or TRBD2 (5 bases each). Trimming stripped 4 bases from V and 5 bases from J, with 18 bases between. This CDR3 is 15 amino acids long. Germline values: CDR1 MNHEY, CDR2 SMNVEV (reference sequence). The CDR3 sequence: CASSSPGAPADEQYF. The CDR3 DNA is TGTGCCAGCAGTTCCCCCGGGGCCCCCGCGGACGAGCAGTACTTC.

In this sample, this clonotype turned up a few times. Here the CDR3 DNA reads TGTGCCAGCAGCCTCTACAGGGGCAATCAGCCCCAGCATTTT. As protein: CASSLYRGNQPQHF. The V gene is TRBV5-5, the J gene TRBJ1-5; a weak D match, TRBD1 (6 bases). V was clipped by 4 bases and J by 2 bases, with 10 bases between them. Germline CDR1 SGHKS, CDR2 YYEKEE (reference sequence). The CDR3 has 14 residues.

This clonotype was picked up a small number of times. The V call is TRBV5-4, the J call TRBJ2-1; 7 nucleotides line up with TRBD2. The CDR3 length is 15 residues. Germline-derived CDR1 and CDR2 are SGHNT and YYREEE (reference sequence). J was trimmed by 3 bases and V by 6 bases; bases with no gene match: 9. This CDR3 is CASTNLVAGYNEQFF. CDR3 DNA sequence: TGTGCCAGCACCAACTTGGTAGCGGGCTACAATGAGCAGTTCTTC.

The rearrangement uses TRBV5-1 and TRBJ2-1, with 8 positions matching TRBD2. The germline V gene encodes CDR1 SGHRS and CDR2 YFSETQ. This CDR3 spans 15 amino acids. V lost 4 bases to trimming and J lost 5 bases; unmatched junction nucleotides: 8. The CDR3 bases are TGCGCCAGCAGCACATGGACTAGCCCTAACAATGAGCAGTTCTTC. Protein: CASSTWTSPNNEQFF.

Many counts were recorded for this clonotype. The CDR3 DNA follows: TGTGCCAGTAGGAAAGACCACTCTGGGGCCAACGTCCTGACTTTC. Protein product: CASRKDHSGANVLTF. This chain connects TRBV19 to TRBJ2-6; D is undetermined. V lost 6 bases to trimming and J lost 0 bases, with 9 bases between them. The CDR3 runs 15 residues. Per the germline V gene, CDR1 is LNHDA and CDR2 is SQIVND (reference sequence).

This clonotype was detected only a few times. The CDR3 DNA reads as TGTGCCAGCTCCCGCTCGCAGGGCACCGGGGAGCTGTTTTTT. Its translation is CASSRSQGTGELFF. The V and J genes are TRBV18 and TRBJ2-2, with a tentative D call TRBD1 (5 bases). Trimming left V 6 bases short and J 4 bases short, with 12 bases between. Germline CDR1 reads KGHSH; CDR2 reads LQKENI. CDR3 length: 14 residues.

The rearrangement links TRBV4-1 to TRBJ1-6; D is perhaps TRBD1 (5 bases). V was clipped by 0 bases and J by 0 bases, with 18 bases between them. The germline V gene encodes CDR1 MGHRA and CDR2 YSYEKL. The CDR3 covers 20 residues. The CDR3 DNA sequence: TGCGCCAGCAGCCAAGATCCGGTAGCCTTCGGGGGCTCCTATAATTCACCCCTCCACTTT. Amino acids: CASSQDPVAFGGSYNSPLHF.

This clonotype was picked up many times. J is TRBJ2-4 and V is TRBV24-1; the D is unclear. V lost 4 bases to trimming and J lost 9 bases, with 21 bases between them. CDR1 is KGHDR, CDR2 SFDVKD, per germline. The CDR3 consists of 16 residues. DNA for the CDR3: TGTGCCACCAGTGACATAGACCCTCTGGCGAGTAGCATTCAGTACTTC. Amino acid sequence: CATSDIDPLASSIQYF.

This clonotype came up many times. V and J are TRBV20-1 and TRBJ2-5, with a weak D call TRBD1 (5 bases). Germline V CDR1 and CDR2: DFQATT, SNEGSKA (reference sequence). This CDR3 contains 15 residues. Trimming pared 5 bases from V and 5 bases from J, leaving 21 bases between. CDR3 loop: CSASNTLRKGETQYF. As DNA, the CDR3 is TGCAGTGCTTCTAACACCCTCCGTAAGGGGGAGACCCAGTACTTC.

This clonotype has ten or more counts. This chain connects TRBV6-1 to TRBJ2-1; 9 nucleotides align to TRBD1. J gave up 5 bases and V 2 bases, and 4 bases lay outside the gene matches. The CDR3 contains 15 residues. CDR1 MNHNS and CDR2 SASEGT come from the germline V gene. The CDR3 nucleotides are TGTGCCAGCAGTGAACCCGGGACAGGGAACAATGAGCAGTTCTTC. Its protein is CASSEPGTGNNEQFF.

The chain uses TRBV6-6 and TRBJ1-2; D gene unclear. V shed 5 bases and J shed 3 bases, with 13 bases lying between them. This CDR3 contains 14 residues. Looked up from germline, CDR1 is MNHNY and CDR2 is SVGAGI (reference sequence). The CDR3 DNA sequence: TGTGCCAGCAGTCGCAGTACGGGAGACTATGGCTACACCTTC. Translated: CASSRSTGDYGYTF.